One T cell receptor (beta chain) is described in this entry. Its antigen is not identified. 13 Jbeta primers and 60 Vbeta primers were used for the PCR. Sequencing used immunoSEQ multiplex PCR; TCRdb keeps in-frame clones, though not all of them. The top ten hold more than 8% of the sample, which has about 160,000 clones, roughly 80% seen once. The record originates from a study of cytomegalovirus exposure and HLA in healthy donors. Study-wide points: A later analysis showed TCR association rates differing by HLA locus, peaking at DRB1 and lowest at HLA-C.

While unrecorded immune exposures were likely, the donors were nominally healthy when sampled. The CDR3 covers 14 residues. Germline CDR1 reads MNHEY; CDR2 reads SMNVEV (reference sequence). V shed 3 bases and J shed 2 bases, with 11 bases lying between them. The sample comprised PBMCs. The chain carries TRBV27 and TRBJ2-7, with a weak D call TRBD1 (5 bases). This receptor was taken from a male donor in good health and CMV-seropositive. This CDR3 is CASSFQGEPYEQYF. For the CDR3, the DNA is TGTGCCAGCAGTTTTCAAGGGGAACCCTACGAGCAGTACTTC.